This TCR beta chain was found in a study of CD8 T cells in ankylosing spondylitis. TCRdb reprocessed the 5' RACE reads with MiXCR, giving one entry per CDR3 protein. The sample gives around 120,000 distinct CDR3 sequences, roughly an eighth of which show up once; 2.5% to 3% is in the top ten. Per germline, CDR1 SGHDT and CDR2 YYEEEE. The CDR3 is 12 amino acids. V dropped 0 bases and J dropped 8 bases, with 5 bases sitting between them. This clonotype was counted ten times or more. The TCR originated in a female donor with ankylosing spondylitis or in good health (not recorded which). This chain connects TRBV5-6 to TRBJ2-2; D may be TRBD1 (5 bases). Sequencing used blood, either unsorted or a sorted T cell fraction (not recorded which). DNA for the CDR3: TGTGCCAGCAGCTTGGGACAGGGGGAGCTGTTTTTT. Its translation is CASSLGQGELFF.